Listed here are 12 T cell receptor beta chains from one sample, sequenced in a study of blood T cell repertoires in COVID-19. Generated by immunoSEQ multiplex PCR, the TCRdb table keeps only in-frame clones and is missing some. The data show approximately 500,000 clones, 89% seen once. The sample was peripheral blood. The receptors here all came from a man between 18 and 35 years old with COVID-19, enrolled during active disease.

This clone is a singleton in its sample. The chain combines TRBV10-3 with TRBJ2-7; D perhaps matches TRBD1 (6 bases). Trimming stripped 3 bases from V and 0 bases from J, with 9 bases between. The germline V gene has CDR1 ENHRY and CDR2 SYGVKD. The CDR3 loop spans 14 amino acids. The CDR3 spells CAISDLQGSYEQYF. The CDR3 DNA sequence: TGTGCCATCAGTGATTTACAGGGCTCCTACGAGCAGTACTTC.

The chain joins TRBV7-9 to TRBJ2-7; 9 bases are shared with TRBD1. The V gene's germline CDR1 is SEHNR and CDR2 FQNEAQ (reference sequence). The CDR3 contains 15 residues. J lost 4 bases, V lost 5 bases, and 9 bases had no gene match. CDR3 sequence reads: CASSPGTGRSYEQYF. As DNA, the CDR3 is TGTGCCAGCAGCCCCGGGACAGGGAGATCTTACGAGCAGTACTTC. Combining the CDR3 with reference TRBV7-9 and TRBJ2-7 gives the whole variable domain DTGVSQNPRHKITKRGQNVTFRCDPISEHNRLYWYRQTLGQGPEFLTYFQNEAQLEKSRLLSDRFSAERPKGSFSTLEIQRTEQGDSAMYLCASSPGTGRSYEQYFGPGTRLTVT.

The rearrangement links TRBV3-1 (or the pseudogene TRBV3-2) to TRBJ2-1; weak D call: TRBD2 (5 bases). V was trimmed by 2 bases and J by 9 bases, leaving 17 bases between them. The CDR3 consists of 15 residues. Germline V CDR1 and CDR2: LGHDT, YNNKEL (reference sequence). CDR3 residues: CASSQKAAGGGEQFF. The CDR3 nucleotides are TGTGCCAGCAGCCAAAAAGCCGCCGGAGGCGGTGAGCAGTTCTTC.

V usage is TRBV7-8 and J usage is TRBJ2-1; 11 bases match TRBD1. CDR1 and CDR2 (germline): SGHVS, FQNEAQ. Losses at the gene ends were 5 bases for V and 6 bases for J; bases not matched to a gene: 3. This CDR3 has 14 amino acids. This CDR3 is CASSKGQGGNEQFF. The CDR3 coding sequence is TGTGCCAGCAGCAAGGGACAGGGGGGCAATGAGCAGTTCTTC.

The J gene is TRBJ2-2, the V gene TRBV2; TRBD1 might be the D (5 bases). The CDR3 totals 15 residues. Germline CDR1 reads SNHLY; CDR2 reads FYNNEI. V lost 2 bases and J lost 5, with 12 bases in between. The CDR3 region is CASSESQGSTGELFF. The CDR3 DNA follows: TGTGCCAGCAGTGAAAGCCAGGGAAGTACCGGGGAGCTGTTTTTT.

The J gene is TRBJ2-7, the V gene TRBV1; the table assigns TRBD2, which was not confirmed against the DNA. TRBV1 is marked as a pseudogene. The CDR3 length is 15 residues. The CDR3 DNA follows: TGCACCAGCCCTAGGGGACTAGCGCCTTCCTACGAGCAGTACTTC. As protein: CTSPRGLAPSYEQYF.

The genes are TRBV12-5 and TRBJ2-1; no clear D gene. Germline lookup yields CDR1 LGHNT and CDR2 FRNRAP. The CDR3 is made up of 11 amino acids. V was clipped by 6 bases and J by 7 bases, with 7 bases between them. Here the CDR3 DNA reads TGTGCTAGTGGCTCCCAGAATGAGCAGTTCTTC. This sequence encodes CASGSQNEQFF.

This rearrangement joins TRBV29-1 to TRBJ1-2, with D unresolved. Germline V gives CDR1 SQVTM, CDR2 ANQGSEA. CDR3 size: 12 residues. The germline V and J ends were trimmed by 0 bases and 2 bases, with 4 bases remaining between them. The CDR3 reads CSVEDINYGYTF. The CDR3 nucleotides read TGCAGCGTTGAAGATATCAACTATGGCTACACCTTC.

The CDR3 DNA sequence: TGTGCCAGCAGCTTGGGTGACAGGGGCACTGAAGCTTTCTTT. It codes for CASSLGDRGTEAFF. The rearrangement links TRBV5-6 to TRBJ1-1; 8 bases fit TRBD1. Germline V gene lookup returns CDR1 SGHDT and CDR2 YYEEEE. There are 14 residues in the CDR3. The V segment lost 0 bases and the J segment 4 bases; nucleotides outside the gene matches: 2.

The chain has TRBV3-1 (or the pseudogene TRBV3-2) and TRBJ2-2; TRBD2 aligns across 8 bases. This CDR3 contains 15 residues. Germline V CDR1 and CDR2: LGHDT, YNNKEL (reference sequence). Unmatched junction bases numbered 5, after V lost 2 bases and J lost 6 bases. The CDR3 nucleotides read TGTGCCAGCAGCCAATGGTGGACTAGCTCCGGGGAGCTGTTTTTT. Translated: CASSQWWTSSGELFF.

This chain joins TRBV5-1 and TRBJ1-2, with 8 bases aligning to TRBD1. This CDR3 is 15 amino acids long. The junction had 4 bases not matched to a gene; V was cut back by 0 bases and J by 3 bases. Germline CDR1 reads SGHRS; CDR2 reads YFSETQ. Written as DNA, the CDR3 is TGCGCCAGCAGCTTGGTTTCAGGGGGCGACTATGGCTACACCTTC. Translated, it gives CASSLVSGGDYGYTF.

In its sample, this clone was seen once. The V and J genes are TRBV19 and TRBJ1-3; TRBD1 matches 7 bases. Germline V CDR1 and CDR2: LNHDA, SQIVND (reference sequence). Trimming cost V 6 bases and J 0 bases; bases outside gene matches: 8. The CDR3 has 16 amino acids. The DNA for the CDR3 is TGTGCCAGTAGGGACGACAGGGCAAGCTCTGGAAACACCATATATTTT. Its translation is CASRDDRASSGNTIYF.